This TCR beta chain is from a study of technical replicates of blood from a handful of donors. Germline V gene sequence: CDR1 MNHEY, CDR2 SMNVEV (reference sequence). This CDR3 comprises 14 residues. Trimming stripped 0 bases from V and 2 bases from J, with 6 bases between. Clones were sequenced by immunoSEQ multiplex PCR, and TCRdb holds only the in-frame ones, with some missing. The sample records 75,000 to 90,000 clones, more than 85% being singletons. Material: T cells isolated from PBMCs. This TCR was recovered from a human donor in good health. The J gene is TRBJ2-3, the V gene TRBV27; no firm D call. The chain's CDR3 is CASSLSANTDTQYF. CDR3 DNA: TGTGCCAGCAGTTTATCGGCAAACACAGATACGCAGTATTTT.